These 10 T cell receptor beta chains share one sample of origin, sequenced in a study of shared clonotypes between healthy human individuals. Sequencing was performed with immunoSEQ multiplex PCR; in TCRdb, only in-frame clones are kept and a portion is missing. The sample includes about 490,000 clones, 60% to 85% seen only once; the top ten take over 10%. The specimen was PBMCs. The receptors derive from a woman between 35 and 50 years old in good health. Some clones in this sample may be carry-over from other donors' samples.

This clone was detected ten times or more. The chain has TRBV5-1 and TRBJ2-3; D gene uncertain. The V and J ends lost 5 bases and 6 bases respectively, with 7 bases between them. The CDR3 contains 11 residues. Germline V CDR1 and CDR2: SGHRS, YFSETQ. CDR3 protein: CASRASDTQYF. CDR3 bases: TGCGCCAGCAGGGCCAGTGATACGCAGTATTTT. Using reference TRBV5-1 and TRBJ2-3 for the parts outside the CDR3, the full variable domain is KAGVTQTPRYLIKTRGQQVTLSCSPISGHRSVSWYQQTPGQGLQFLFEYFSETQRNKGNFPGRFSGRQFSNSRSEMNVSTLELGDSALYLCASRASDTQYFGPGTRLTVL.

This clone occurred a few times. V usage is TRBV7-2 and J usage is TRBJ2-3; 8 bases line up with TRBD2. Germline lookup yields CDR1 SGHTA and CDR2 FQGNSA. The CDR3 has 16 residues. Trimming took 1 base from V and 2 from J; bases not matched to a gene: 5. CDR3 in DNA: TGTGCCAGCAGCTTAGGTAGCGGGGAAACCACAGATACGCAGTATTTT. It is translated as CASSLGSGETTDTQYF. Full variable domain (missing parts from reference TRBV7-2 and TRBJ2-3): GAGVSQSPSNKVTEKGKDVELRCDPISGHTALYWYRQSLGQGLEFLIYFQGNSAPDKSGLPSDRFSAERTGGSVSTLTIQRTQQEDSAVYLCASSLGSGETTDTQYFGPGTRLTVL.

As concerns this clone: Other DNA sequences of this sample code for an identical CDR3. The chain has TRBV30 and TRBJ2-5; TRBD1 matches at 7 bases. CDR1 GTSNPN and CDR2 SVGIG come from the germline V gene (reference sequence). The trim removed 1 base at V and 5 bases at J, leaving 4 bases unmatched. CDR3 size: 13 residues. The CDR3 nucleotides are TGTGCCTGGAGTGGACAGGGTGGGGAGACCCAGTACTTC. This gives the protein CAWSGQGGETQYF.

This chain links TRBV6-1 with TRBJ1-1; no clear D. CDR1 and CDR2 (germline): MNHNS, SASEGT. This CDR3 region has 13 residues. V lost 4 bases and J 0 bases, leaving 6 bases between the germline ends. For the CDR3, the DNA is TGTGCCAGCAGTGTTCGGTTGAACACTGAAGCTTTCTTT. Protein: CASSVRLNTEAFF.

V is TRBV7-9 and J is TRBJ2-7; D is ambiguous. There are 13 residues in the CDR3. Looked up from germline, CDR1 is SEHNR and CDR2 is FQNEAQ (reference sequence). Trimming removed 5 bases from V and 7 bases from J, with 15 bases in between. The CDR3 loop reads CASSASGRFEQYF. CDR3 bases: TGTGCCAGCAGCGCCAGTGGGCGCTTTGAGCAGTACTTC. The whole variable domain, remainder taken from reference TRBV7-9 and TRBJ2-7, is DTGVSQNPRHKITKRGQNVTFRCDPISEHNRLYWYRQTLGQGPEFLTYFQNEAQLEKSRLLSDRFSAERPKGSFSTLEIQRTEQGDSAMYLCASSASGRFEQYFGPGTRLTVT.

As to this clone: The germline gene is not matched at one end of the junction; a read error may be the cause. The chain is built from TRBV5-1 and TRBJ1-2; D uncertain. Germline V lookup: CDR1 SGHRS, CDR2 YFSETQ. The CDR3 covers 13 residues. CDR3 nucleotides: TGCGCCAGCAGCTTCTGGATCGGCTATGGCTGCACCTTC. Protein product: CASSFWIGYGCTF.

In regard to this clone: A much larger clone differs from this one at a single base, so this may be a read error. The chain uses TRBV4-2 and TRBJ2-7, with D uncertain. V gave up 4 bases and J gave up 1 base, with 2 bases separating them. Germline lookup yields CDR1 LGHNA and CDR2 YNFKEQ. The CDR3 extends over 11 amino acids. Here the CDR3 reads CASSRSYEQYF. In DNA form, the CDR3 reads TGTGCCAGCAGCCGATCCTACGAGCAGTACTTC.

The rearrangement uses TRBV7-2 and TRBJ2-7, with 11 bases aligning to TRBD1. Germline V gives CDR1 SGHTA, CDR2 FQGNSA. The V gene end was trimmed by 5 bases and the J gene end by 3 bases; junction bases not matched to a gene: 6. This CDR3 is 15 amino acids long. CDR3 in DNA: TGTGCCAGCAGCGCCGGACAGGGGGCTCTCTACGAGCAGTACTTC. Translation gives CASSAGQGALYEQYF.

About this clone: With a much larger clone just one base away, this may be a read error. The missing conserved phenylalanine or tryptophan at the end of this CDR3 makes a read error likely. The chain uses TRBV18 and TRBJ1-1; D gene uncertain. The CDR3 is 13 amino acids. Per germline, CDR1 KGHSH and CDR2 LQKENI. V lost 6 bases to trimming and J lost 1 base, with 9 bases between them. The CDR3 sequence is CASSTRGNTEAFL. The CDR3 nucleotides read TGTGCCAGCTCCACGCGGGGGAACACTGAAGCTTTCTTA.

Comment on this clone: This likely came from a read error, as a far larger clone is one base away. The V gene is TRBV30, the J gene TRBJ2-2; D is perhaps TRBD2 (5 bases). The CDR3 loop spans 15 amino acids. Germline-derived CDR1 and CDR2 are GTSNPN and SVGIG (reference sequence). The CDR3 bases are TGTGCCTGGAGTACCTCACGCGTTAGCGCCGGGGAGCCGTTTTTT. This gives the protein CAWSTSRVSAGEPFF.